A selection of T cell receptor beta chains follows, all from one sample in a study of PD-L1 blockade in urothelial cancer. The assay was immunoSEQ multiplex PCR, and TCRdb's table has in-frame clones only and misses some. Of 100,000 or so clones listed, about 85% are singletons. The source material was PBMCs, sampled around atezolizumab (anti-PD-L1) treatment. These TCRs come from a man between 45 and 60 years old with urothelial cancer. Each CDR3 is given with its conserved first and last residue. The D gene is left open where the match is weak. Expanded clones get a size class; other rows say once, few or many, or leave the size out.

clone size | D gene | J gene | V gene | CDR3 DNA | CDR3 protein
- | - | TRBJ2-7 | TRBV15 | TGTGCCACCAGCAGAGTGGTACAGGCTGACGAGCAGTACTTC | CATSRVVQADEQYF
- | TRBD2 | TRBJ2-3 | TRBV5-1 | TGCGCCAGCAGCTGGGGACTAGCGGGGGTCCTAGGTACAGATACGCAGTATTTT | CASSWGLAGVLGTDTQYF
- | TRBD2 | TRBJ2-2 | TRBV5-4 | TGTGCCAGCAGCTTGATCAGCGGGAGAGGCACCGGGGAGCTGTTTTTT | CASSLISGRGTGELFF
- | - | TRBJ1-5 | TRBV2 | TGTGCCAGCAGTGAGAGCCCCCTGAGCAATCAGCCCCAGCATTTT | CASSESPLSNQPQHF
- | - | TRBJ1-2 | TRBV27 | TGTGCCAGCAGTTTAGGTGGCGGGCTAGGGGGCTACACCTTC | CASSLGGGLGGYTF
- | - | TRBJ1-4 | TRBV5-1 | TGCGCCAGCAGCCAAGCGGGGTCTAATGAAAAACTGTTTTTT | CASSQAGSNEKLFF
few | - | TRBJ2-7 | TRBV14 | TGTGCCAGCAGCCAAGTTCCTTTGTTGAGGGATGTGACCTACGAGCAGTACTTC | CASSQVPLLRDVTYEQYF
- | - | TRBJ1-3 | TRBV19 | TGTGCCAGTAGGAAGTCGCGGGGCTCTGGAAACACCATATATTTT | CASRKSRGSGNTIYF
- | TRBD1 | TRBJ1-6 | TRBV19 | TGTGCCAGTAGTACCGGGACAGTCACCGTCATTGGGATGGGTTCACCCCTCCACTTT | CASSTGTVTVIGMGSPLHF
- | TRBD1 | TRBJ1-6 | TRBV27 | TGTGCCAGCAGTTTATCGGGACAGGGGGCGACCTATAATTCACCCCTCCACTTT | CASSLSGQGATYNSPLHF
once | - | TRBJ2-1 | TRBV13 | TGTGCCAGCAGCTTTGGGCAGAACAATGAGCAGTTCTTC | CASSFGQNNEQFF
- | TRBD2 | TRBJ2-1 | TRBV7-9 | TGTGCCAGCAGCCCCCCGGCTAGCGGGAGTATCGATGAGCAGTTCTTC | CASSPPASGSIDEQFF
few | TRBD1 | TRBJ1-2 | TRBV5-1 | TGCGCCAGCAGCCCGGGGGACAGGGAGTTATACACCTTC | CASSPGDRELYTF
once | TRBD1 | TRBJ1-5 | TRBV5-5 | TGTGCCAGCAGCATCCGGGACAGAGGCTTGGGGTCGGTGCCCCAGCATTTT | CASSIRDRGLGSVPQHF
- | TRBD1 | TRBJ2-1 | TRBV2 | TGTGCCAGCAGCGATACAGGGGGCTCCTACAATGAGCAGTTCTTC | CASSDTGGSYNEQFF
- | - | TRBJ1-3 | TRBV5-1 | TGCGCCAGCAGTCCGGGAGCCTCTGGAAACACCATATATTTT | CASSPGASGNTIYF
- | - | TRBJ1-2 | TRBV19 | TGTGCCAGTACCAACAGGGTTTACGGCTACACCTTC | CASTNRVYGYTF
- | TRBD2 | TRBJ2-5 | TRBV6-4 | TGTGCCAGCAGCCGCCCCGGGACTAGCTGGGAGACCCAGTACTTC | CASSRPGTSWETQYF
- | TRBD2 | TRBJ2-1 | TRBV10-2 | TGCGCCAGCAGTGAGGGACTAGCGGGAGAGGGGGGGGGATACAATGAGCAGTTCTTC | CASSEGLAGEGGGYNEQFF
- | TRBD1 | TRBJ2-7 | TRBV9 | TGTGCCAGCAGCCTGGGGATCACGGGACAGGGATCCTACGAGCAGTACTTC | CASSLGITGQGSYEQYF
- | - | TRBJ2-7 | TRBV7-2 | TGTGCCAGCAGCTTAGGGAGATGGGAGTCGGGCCGGAACGAGCAGTACTTC | CASSLGRWESGRNEQYF
- | - | TRBJ1-2 | TRBV7-9 | TGTGCCAGCAGCTTGAGCAATGGCTACACCTTC | CASSLSNGYTF
- | TRBD1 | TRBJ1-1 | TRBV30 | TGTGCCTTCCGACAGGGGAACACTGAAGCTTTCTTT | CAFRQGNTEAFF
- | - | TRBJ1-5 | TRBV10-2 | TGCGCCAGCAGTGGACAGTTGGGTCAGCCCCAGCATTTT | CASSGQLGQPQHF
few | TRBD1 | TRBJ1-2 | TRBV19 | TGTGCCACCAACAGGGGAATAGATGGCTACACCTTC | CATNRGIDGYTF
- | TRBD1 | TRBJ2-2 | TRBV28 | TGTGCCAGCCTAAACAGGGGGGCGGGCACCGGGGAGCTGTTTTTT | CASLNRGAGTGELFF
- | TRBD1 | TRBJ1-6 | TRBV6-5 | TGTGCCAGCAGTTACCCGCGGACCAGGGGGGATTCACCCCTCCACTTT | CASSYPRTRGDSPLHF
- | - | TRBJ1-5 | TRBV27 | TGTGCCAGCAGTTTCCTGAGGGGAGGCCAGCCCCAGCATTTT | CASSFLRGGQPQHF
once | TRBD1 | TRBJ1-3 | TRBV9 | TGTGCCAGCAGCGAGGGGCAGGGGGGCGCGGGAAACACCATATATTTT | CASSEGQGGAGNTIYF
- | TRBD1 | TRBJ1-3 | TRBV6-1 | TGTGCCAGCATAAGGACAGGCGGCTCTGGAAACACCATATATTTT | CASIRTGGSGNTIYF
- | - | TRBJ1-4 | TRBV6-1 | TGTGCCGGCCGTGAGGGGCCGTCTGAAAAACTGTTTTTT | CAGREGPSEKLFF
- | TRBD1 | TRBJ2-1 | TRBV5-6 | TGTGCCAGCAGCGAAACAGGGGGCAGCTCCTACAATGAGCAGTTCTTC | CASSETGGSSYNEQFF
few | - | TRBJ1-4 | TRBV7-8 | TGTGCCAGCAGCGTAAATACAGGGAATGAAAAACTGTTTTTT | CASSVNTGNEKLFF
once | TRBD1 | TRBJ1-4 | TRBV4-1 | TGCGCCAGCAGCCAAGGGGACAGAGCTTATGGAAAACTGTTTTTT | CASSQGDRAYGKLFF
- | TRBD2 | TRBJ2-7 | TRBV19 | TGTGCCAGTAGTCCGGTAGCGGGAGGGACCTACGAGCAGTACTTC | CASSPVAGGTYEQYF